This T cell receptor beta chain was sequenced for a study of T cells expressing NK-cell markers. Study-wide context: According to the study, TCR beta repertoires originated from sorted CD3+CD56+NKG2C+, CD3+CD56+NKG2C- and CD3+CD56-NKG2C+ T cells.

Study-level points and caveats: What remained unclear was the HCMV specificity of expanded NKG2C+ T cell clones. More than five donors had dominant NKG2C+ clonotypes that comprised about 1.0-7.0% of their CD8+ T cells.

TCRdb processed the 5' RACE reads again and assigns one entry to each CDR3 protein, with no DNA. Its listing shows about 260,000 distinct CDR3 sequences. With regard to this clonotype: Antigen unknown.

The CDR3 runs to 17 residues. Input material: blood T cells: a sorted CD56 or NKG2C T cell subset, CD4+ or CD8+ T cells, or bulk PBMC T cells (not recorded which). The V call is TRBV12-3 or TRBV12-4, the J call TRBJ2-4; lacking DNA, the TRBD2 call made by TCRdb goes unchecked. This clonotype was sampled from a man between 18 and 35 years old in good health. The CDR3 spells CASSGRAGTLAKNIQYF.